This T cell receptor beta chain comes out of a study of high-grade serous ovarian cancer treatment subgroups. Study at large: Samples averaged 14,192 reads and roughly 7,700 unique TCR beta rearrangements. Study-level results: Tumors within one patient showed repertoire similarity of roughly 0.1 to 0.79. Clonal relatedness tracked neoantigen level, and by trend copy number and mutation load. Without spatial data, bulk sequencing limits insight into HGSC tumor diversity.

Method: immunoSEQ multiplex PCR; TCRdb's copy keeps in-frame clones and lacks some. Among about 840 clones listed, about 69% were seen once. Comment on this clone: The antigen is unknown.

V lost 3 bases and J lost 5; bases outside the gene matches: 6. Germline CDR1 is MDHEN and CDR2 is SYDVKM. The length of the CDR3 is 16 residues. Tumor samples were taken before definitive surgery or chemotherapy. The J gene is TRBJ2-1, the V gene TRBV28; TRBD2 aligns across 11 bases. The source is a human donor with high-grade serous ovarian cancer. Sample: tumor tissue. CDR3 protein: CASSLVTSGKNNEQFF. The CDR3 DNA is TGTGCCAGCAGTTTGGTGACTAGCGGGAAGAACAATGAGCAGTTCTTC.